A selection of T cell receptor beta chains follows, all from one sample in a study of cytomegalovirus exposure and HLA in healthy donors. TCRdb keeps only in-frame clones here, not all; method: immunoSEQ multiplex PCR. The sample consists of roughly 240,000 clones, around 76% of them appearing once. Sequencing was performed on PBMCs. These receptors were taken from a woman aged 40 to 49 in good health and CMV-seropositive. The CDR3 runs from the conserved cysteine through the conserved F or W. Each record gives: J gene, V gene, CDR3 protein.

>TRBJ2-6|TRBV7-9
CASSFQGTGANVLTF
>TRBJ2-6|TRBV15
CATSRGVGSGANVLTF
>TRBJ1-2|TRBV30
CAWYRGPPGYTF
>TRBJ1-4|TRBV4-1
CASSQGERTGIFATNEKLFF
>TRBJ1-2|TRBV30
CAWSYQGAYGYTF
>TRBJ1-2|TRBV19
CASSTSSDRGNGYTF
>TRBJ2-1|TRBV11-3
CASSREEVYNEQFF
>TRBJ1-2|TRBV5-1
CASSFGGGTGQNYGYTF
>TRBJ1-5|TRBV19
CASSIDRVGQPQHF
>TRBJ2-7|TRBV29-1
CNAEQGEQYF
>TRBJ1-5|TRBV27
CASSFTHRSNQPQHF
>TRBJ1-6|TRBV7-8
CASSLAGQGAPNSPLHF
>TRBJ1-5|TRBV5-1
CASSFGGGGQPQHF
>TRBJ1-5|TRBV19
CASSIKHPNQPQHF
>TRBJ1-4|TRBV6-1
CASSEVTGLTTNEKLFF
>TRBJ2-1|TRBV5-1
CASSTNRGPDNEQFF
>TRBJ2-7|TRBV15
CATSGGVWSYEQYF
>TRBJ2-7|TRBV10-3
CATYQTESTVYEQYF
>TRBJ2-1|TRBV12-5
CASGWGLVNEQFF
>TRBJ1-2|TRBV5-1
CASSRDRGRSSGYTF
>TRBJ1-6|TRBV29-1
CSPGGQGNSDDSPLHF
>TRBJ1-1|TRBV19
CASNDRGLQDTEAFF
>TRBJ2-6|TRBV10-3
CAISESGGGISGANVLTF
>TRBJ2-7|TRBV28
CASSSTGSRYEQYF
>TRBJ2-7|TRBV9
CASSVSPDAYEQYF
>TRBJ1-5|TRBV30
CAWSLRGTFNQPQHF
>TRBJ2-7|TRBV9
CASSVSGTASYEQYF
>TRBJ2-7|TRBV2
CASRSLRDRGRGQYF
>TRBJ2-7|TRBV29-1
CSVEEAAFGSYEQYF
>TRBJ2-7|TRBV29-1
CSVEETGDEQYF
>TRBJ2-5|TRBV6-5
CASSYLETQYF
>TRBJ2-7|TRBV28
CAVSGGVYEQYF
>TRBJ1-1|TRBV7-2
CASSLQSRGHTEAFF
>TRBJ1-2|TRBV6-1
CASSEVGQGASGYTF
>TRBJ2-3|TRBV19
CASSLTGGAGTDTQYF
>TRBJ2-7|TRBV4-2
CASSQDPSGVSYEQYF
>TRBJ2-3|TRBV19
CASSITRGGQDTQYF
>TRBJ1-3|TRBV6-5
CASRSGLQAGNTIYF
>TRBJ2-3|TRBV9
CASNTAGADTQYF
>TRBJ1-1|TRBV11-2
CASSLQGLNTEAFF
>TRBJ2-1|TRBV9
CASSASPGGNEQFF
>TRBJ2-7|TRBV6-5
CASSSGAEQYF
>TRBJ2-1|TRBV20-1
CSEGRLDEQFF
>TRBJ2-7|TRBV9
CASSSGTSGRDEQYF
>TRBJ1-5|TRBV4-3
CASSQDGSTGRKPQHF
>TRBJ1-3|TRBV11-2
CASSLSRGTGNTIYF
>TRBJ1-1|TRBV5-1
CASSLSLQGRTEAFF
>TRBJ1-2|TRBV19
CASSAQQGAANYGYTF
>TRBJ1-2|TRBV10-3
CAITDMGQGYGYTF
>TRBJ1-6|TRBV7-8
CASSLGSSYNSPLHF
>TRBJ2-1|TRBV14
CASSRTTIFYNEQFF
>TRBJ2-7|TRBV7-3
CASSWGQGAVEQYF
>TRBJ1-3|TRBV7-2
CASSPYQEISGNTIYF
>TRBJ1-2|TRBV6-6
CASTNGALNYGYTF
>TRBJ2-3|TRBV7-9
CASRRTSTDTQYF
>TRBJ2-3|TRBV12-5
CASGGGGRSGDTQYF
>TRBJ1-1|TRBV15
CATSRDGGSTLAEAFF
>TRBJ2-1|TRBV9
CASSVGPGSYNEQFF
>TRBJ2-7|TRBV6-1
CASTEGALPYEQYF
>TRBJ1-2|TRBV19
CATRIGTTPGGYTF